The 29 T cell receptor beta chains reported below all come from one sample, sequenced in a study of Graves' ophthalmopathy and Graves' hyperthyroidism. TCR beta CDR3 amplification used RNA transcripts. Scientists carried out first-round RT-PCR using HTBI primers and then a second-round multiplex PCR. TCRdb re-called the multiplex PCR reads with MiXCR, one entry per CDR3 protein. Seen here are hundreds of thousands of distinct CDR3 sequences, roughly two fifths observed once, and the top ten hold 3% to 3.5%. The sequenced sample consisted of peripheral blood. These receptors were taken from an adult man with Graves' ophthalmopathy.

Comment on this clonotype: This may stem from a read error, because a much larger clone lies one nucleotide away. The chain is built from TRBV2 and TRBJ2-7, with no clear D. The CDR3 totals 15 residues. Germline CDR1 reads SNHLY; CDR2 reads FYNNEI. V was pared by 1 base and J by 9 bases, with 19 bases between. CDR3 in DNA: TGTGCCAGCAGTGAAGATGGTGGACGGCGACACGTGCAGTACTTC. This gives the protein CASSEDGGRRHVQYF.

At least ten counts were recorded for this clonotype. This chain links TRBV7-9 with TRBJ2-7, with D possibly called TRBD1 or TRBD2 (5 bases each). The CDR3 extends over 15 amino acids. V was pared by 5 bases and J by 5 bases, with 19 bases between. Germline loops: CDR1 SEHNR, CDR2 FQNEAQ (reference sequence). The CDR3 here is CASSLLLGTIDEQYF. In nucleotides, the CDR3 is TGTGCCAGCAGCCTGCTACTAGGGACCATCGACGAGCAGTACTTC. The variable domain in full, completed from reference TRBV7-9 and TRBJ2-7, reads DTGVSQNPRHKITKRGQNVTFRCDPISEHNRLYWYRQTLGQGPEFLTYFQNEAQLEKSRLLSDRFSAERPKGSFSTLEIQRTEQGDSAMYLCASSLLLGTIDEQYFGPGTRLTVT.

This clonotype was seen only once. The chain recombines TRBV7-3 with TRBJ1-5; D possibly corresponds to TRBD1 (6 bases). Trimming left V 5 bases short and J 6 bases short, with 14 bases between. This CDR3 spans 14 amino acids. Germline V gives CDR1 SGHTA, CDR2 FQGTGA. CDR3 coding DNA: TGTGCCAGCAGCCCGCAGACAGGCAGTCAGCCCCAGCATTTT. This translates into CASSPQTGSQPQHF.

This clonotype was detected ten times or more. The V gene is TRBV12-3 or TRBV12-4, the J gene TRBJ1-1, with D possibly matching TRBD1 (5 bases). V was pared by 3 bases and J by 3 bases, with 17 bases between. CDR3 length equals 16 residues. CDR3 DNA sequence: TGTGCCAGCAGTTTCCAGGGAATCGCTGAGGACACTGAAGCTTTCTTT. It is translated as CASSFQGIAEDTEAFF.

The rearrangement uses TRBV9 and TRBJ1-6; no reliable D call. The CDR3 is 16 residues long. Germline CDR1 and CDR2: SGDLS and YYNGEE. V lost 4 bases, J lost 6 bases, and 17 bases lay in between. CDR3 bases: TGTGCCAGCAGCCCATATGAGTCTCGGGGTAATTCACCCCTCCACTTT. Its translation: CASSPYESRGNSPLHF.

This clonotype is a singleton in its sample. The rearrangement links TRBV19 to TRBJ2-1; 9 bases are shared with TRBD1. The CDR3 loop spans 14 amino acids. Germline V gene sequence: CDR1 LNHDA, CDR2 SQIVND (reference sequence). The ends lost 5 bases at V and 10 bases at J; junction bases unmatched: 9. The CDR3 protein is CASSPFGTGREQFF. CDR3 DNA: TGTGCCAGTAGTCCCTTTGGGACAGGGCGGGAGCAGTTCTTC.

The V call is TRBV3-1, the J call TRBJ1-2, with D possibly matching TRBD1 (5 bases). Between the trimmed V and J ends, which lost 1 base and 3 bases, there was a span of 12 bases. Germline V gene sequence: CDR1 LGHDT, CDR2 YNNKEL (reference sequence). The CDR3 consists of 15 residues. The CDR3 sequence: CASSQVGRAHYGYTF. CDR3 DNA: TGTGCCAGCAGCCAAGTTGGCAGGGCCCACTATGGCTACACCTTC.

V usage is TRBV10-3 and J usage is TRBJ1-5, with D unclear. Trimming took 6 bases from V and 0 from J, leaving 9 bases between them. The CDR3 covers 14 residues. Germline V gives CDR1 ENHRY, CDR2 SYGVKD. CDR3 residues: CAISGTVSNQPQHF. The CDR3 nucleotides are TGTGCCATCAGCGGCACAGTTAGCAATCAGCCCCAGCATTTT.

V usage is TRBV2 and J usage is TRBJ2-6, with D uncertain. Germline-derived CDR1 and CDR2 are SNHLY and FYNNEI. Deletions cut 3 bases from V and 4 bases from J, with 7 bases between. CDR3 size: 14 residues. This CDR3 is CASSERRGANVLTF. DNA of the CDR3: TGTGCCAGCAGTGAGCGGCGGGGGGCCAACGTCCTGACTTTC.

This clonotype was detected ten times or more. The CDR3 region is CASTQRGRENQPQHF. The CDR3 coding sequence is TGTGCCAGCACCCAAAGGGGCAGGGAGAATCAGCCCCAGCATTTT. The rearrangement joins TRBV7-8 to TRBJ1-5; possibly TRBD1 for D (5 bases). Germline assignment: CDR1 SGHVS and CDR2 FQNEAQ. The length of the CDR3 is 15 residues. The V gene lost 7 bases and the J gene lost 4 bases, with 17 bases spanning the gap.

V is TRBV11-1 and J is TRBJ2-7; D call uncertain. The CDR3 consists of 12 residues. CDR1 and CDR2 from the germline V gene are SGHAT and FQDESV (reference sequence). Trimming left V 11 bases short and J 4 bases short, with 15 bases between. The CDR3 bases are TGTGCCTGGAGTTTGTTTTCTTACGAGCAGTACTTC. Amino acid sequence: CAWSLFSYEQYF.

The chain is built from TRBV27 and TRBJ1-2; maybe TRBD1 (6 bases). The CDR3 has 15 amino acids. Looked up from germline, CDR1 is MNHEY and CDR2 is SMNVEV (reference sequence). Trimming cost V 3 bases and J 0 bases, with 11 bases left between them. Written as DNA, the CDR3 is TGTGCCAGCAGTTTCTACAGGGATTCTAACTATGGCTACACCTTC. It translates to CASSFYRDSNYGYTF.

At least ten counts were recorded for this clonotype. One end of the junction does not line up with germline, which may come from a read error. The chain carries TRBV7-9 and TRBJ1-5, with a tentative D call TRBD1 (6 bases). CDR3 size: 15 residues. Germline CDR1 reads SEHNR; CDR2 reads FQNEAQ (reference sequence). CDR3 sequence (DNA): TGCGCCAGCAGCCCGGGGACAACTAGCAATCAGCCCCAGCATTTT. This sequence encodes CASSPGTTSNQPQHF.

This clonotype was seen at least ten times. V gene TRBV7-2 combines with J gene TRBJ1-1; no firm D call. From germline, CDR1 is SGHTA and CDR2 FQGNSA. V gave up 10 bases and J gave up 0 bases, with 12 bases separating them. CDR3 length: 13 residues. The CDR3 sequence: CANQEQLNTEAFF. The CDR3 DNA reads TGTGCCAACCAGGAACAGTTGAACACTGAAGCTTTCTTT.

V is TRBV2 and J is TRBJ2-5; D call uncertain. This CDR3 has 11 residues. Looked up from germline, CDR1 is SNHLY and CDR2 is FYNNEI. Trimming stripped 9 bases from V and 2 bases from J, with 7 bases between. CDR3 sequence (DNA): TGTGCCAGACAAGTACAAGAGACCCAGTACTTC. This sequence encodes CARQVQETQYF.

V usage is TRBV30 and J usage is TRBJ1-6, with D maybe TRBD1 (5 bases). This CDR3 region has 12 residues. Germline V CDR1 and CDR2: GTSNPN, SVGIG (reference sequence). Between the trimmed V and J ends, which lost 0 bases and 12 bases, there was a span of 9 bases. The CDR3 DNA sequence: TGTGCCTGGAGTGTACCAGGGCGACCCCTCCACTTT. Translated, it gives CAWSVPGRPLHF.

This clonotype was found many times. The J gene is TRBJ1-2, the V gene TRBV19; possibly TRBD1 for D (5 bases). The V and J ends lost 1 base and 3 bases respectively, with 15 bases between them. The CDR3 runs to 16 residues. Germline V CDR1 and CDR2: LNHDA, SQIVND (reference sequence). This CDR3 is CASSIAHSGTYYGYTF. CDR3 DNA sequence: TGTGCCAGTAGTATAGCCCACTCAGGGACCTACTATGGCTACACCTTC.

This clonotype was detected many times. The rearrangement links TRBV19 to TRBJ1-1; possible D gene TRBD1, 6 bases. Germline lookup yields CDR1 LNHDA and CDR2 SQIVND (reference sequence). V was pared by 6 bases and J by 4 bases, with 15 bases between. CDR3 length: 14 residues. The CDR3 coding sequence is TGTGCCAGTAGCCCCACCGGAGGGGGCACTGAAGCTTTCTTT. This gives the protein CASSPTGGGTEAFF.

The CDR3 spells CSVVAGQGLANYGYTF. CDR3 DNA: TGCAGCGTCGTAGCGGGACAGGGGCTTGCCAACTATGGCTACACCTTC. The chain joins TRBV29-1 to TRBJ1-2, with 10 bases matching TRBD1. CDR1 SQVTM and CDR2 ANQGSEA come from the germline V gene. The junction had 12 bases not matched to a gene; V was cut back by 6 bases and J by 2 bases. This CDR3 contains 16 residues.

This clonotype has more than one count but fewer than ten. V gene TRBV27 combines with J gene TRBJ2-5; TRBD1 matches 8 bases. The trim removed 5 bases at V and 4 bases at J, leaving 9 bases unmatched. The CDR3 extends over 15 amino acids. Germline V lookup: CDR1 MNHEY, CDR2 SMNVEV (reference sequence). This chain's CDR3 is CASSPSPTGGETQYF. The CDR3 nucleotides are TGTGCCAGCAGTCCCTCCCCCACAGGGGGAGAGACCCAGTACTTC.

This chain joins TRBV7-9 and TRBJ2-5, with TRBD2 identical over 7 bases. Trimming took 1 base from V and 2 from J; bases not matched to a gene: 4. Germline V lookup: CDR1 SEHNR, CDR2 FQNEAQ (reference sequence). The length of the CDR3 is 15 residues. In nucleotides, the CDR3 is TGTGCCAGCAGCTTAGTCGGGGGGTGGCAAGAGACCCAGTACTTC. This encodes CASSLVGGWQETQYF.

The chain joins TRBV24-1 to TRBJ1-5, with 7 positions matching TRBD1. Losses at the gene ends were 11 bases for V and 5 bases for J; bases not matched to a gene: 11. Germline assignment: CDR1 KGHDR and CDR2 SFDVKD. CDR3 length equals 14 residues. The CDR3 DNA follows: TGTGCCAGCACTGACAGGGTGTCCCATCAGCCCCAGCATTTT. Translating gives CASTDRVSHQPQHF.

This clonotype came up many times. V usage is TRBV7-7 and J usage is TRBJ2-5; 9 bases fit TRBD2. Germline V gives CDR1 SSHAT, CDR2 FNYEAQ (reference sequence). CDR3 size: 15 residues. The ends lost 3 bases at V and 1 base at J; junction bases unmatched: 3. CDR3 in DNA: TGTGCCAGCAGCTTGAGCGGGAGGTTCCAAGAGACCCAGTACTTC. This sequence encodes CASSLSGRFQETQYF.

V gene TRBV20-1 combines with J gene TRBJ1-2; D ambiguous. Trimming removed 0 bases from V and 8 bases from J, with 16 bases in between. This CDR3 is 14 amino acids long. Per the germline V gene, CDR1 is DFQATT and CDR2 is SNEGSKA (reference sequence). This CDR3 is CSAREASVESGYTF. CDR3 DNA: TGCAGTGCTAGAGAGGCGTCCGTTGAGTCCGGCTACACCTTC.

This clonotype was picked up one time. No DNA is shown, since the ends of the CDR3 on it are uncertain; the CDR3 is the one TCRdb lists. This chain joins TRBV11-2 and TRBJ1-4. CDR1 is SGHAT and CDR2 is FQNNGV in the germline V gene. 18 amino acids form the CDR3, both terminal residues included. CDR3 sequence: CASSLGGAHRPGRKNCFF.

The chain carries TRBV2 and TRBJ1-3; D gene ambiguous. The CDR3 is 13 amino acids. The germline CDR1 and CDR2 sequences are SNHLY and FYNNEI. Trimming took 6 bases from V and 7 from J, leaving 13 bases between them. The CDR3, as DNA: TGTGCCAGCAGCGTGGAAATGGCGAACACCATATATTTT. Its protein is CASSVEMANTIYF.

This clonotype came up a few times. The J gene is TRBJ2-7, the V gene TRBV6-2 or TRBV6-3; tentative D call: TRBD1 (6 bases). Germline CDR1 reads MNHEY; CDR2 reads SVGEGT. The CDR3 has 13 amino acids. Deletions cut 2 bases from V and 3 bases from J, with 8 bases between. This CDR3 is CASSYGQYYEQYF. The CDR3 nucleotides read TGTGCCAGCAGTTACGGACAGTACTACGAGCAGTACTTC.

Ten or more counts support this clonotype. This chain joins TRBV6-5 and TRBJ1-6; D unclear. Germline CDR1 reads MNHEY; CDR2 reads SVGAGI. The length of the CDR3 is 14 residues. Trimming removed 2 bases at V and 7 bases at J, with 9 bases between. CDR3 in amino acids: CASSYGQQNSPLHF. Written as DNA, the CDR3 is TGTGCCAGCAGTTACGGGCAACAGAATTCACCCCTCCACTTT.

A word on this clonotype: A junction end diverges from the germline sequence, so it may reflect a read error. V and J are TRBV5-1 and TRBJ1-4; possible D gene TRBD1, 5 bases. Germline V gene data show CDR1 as SGHRS and CDR2 as YFSETQ. This CDR3 is built from 15 residues. CDR3 nucleotides: TGTGCCAGCAGTTTATTGGAGGGGCTCGGTGAAAAACTGTTTTTT. Its translation is CASSLLEGLGEKLFF.